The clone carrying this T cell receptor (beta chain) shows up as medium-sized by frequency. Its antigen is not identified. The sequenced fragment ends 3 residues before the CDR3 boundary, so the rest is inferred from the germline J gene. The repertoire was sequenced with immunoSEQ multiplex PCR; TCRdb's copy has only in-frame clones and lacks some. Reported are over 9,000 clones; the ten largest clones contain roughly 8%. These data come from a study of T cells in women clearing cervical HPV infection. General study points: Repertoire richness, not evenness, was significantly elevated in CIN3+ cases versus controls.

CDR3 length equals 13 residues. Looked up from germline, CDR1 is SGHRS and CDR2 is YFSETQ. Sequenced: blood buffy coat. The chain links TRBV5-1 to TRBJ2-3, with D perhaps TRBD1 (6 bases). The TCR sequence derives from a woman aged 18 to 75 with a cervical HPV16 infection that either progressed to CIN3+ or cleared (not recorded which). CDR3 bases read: TGCGCCAGCAGCGTCCAGACAGGATCCACG. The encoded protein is CASSVQTGST. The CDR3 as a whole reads CASSVQTGSTQYF.